The following is a T cell receptor beta chain sequence with its context. The antigen remains unidentified. The sample comes from a study of CD8+ T cells in alopecia areata. The CDR3 length is 15 residues. Germline CDR1 and CDR2: SGHRS and YFSETQ. The V segment lost 4 bases and the J segment 7 bases; nucleotides outside the gene matches: 9. Following extraction, RNA underwent reverse transcription to cDNA, which served as the sequencing template. Repertoires were generated with immunoSEQ multiplex PCR, while TCRdb's copy carries only in-frame clones and drops some. The sample lists more than 90,000 clones, roughly 68% occurring once. General observations from the study: For lesional scalp, especially alopecia totalis/universalis, clonality was higher than in normal scalp. Scalp samples also yield sequences of resident alphabeta T cells from normal skin. Among patients, TCR sharing was less clear than in mice, a difference possibly due in part to HLA diversity in the patient population.

The TCR sequence derives from a human donor in good health. This chain links TRBV5-1 with TRBJ1-4; 8 bases map to TRBD1. Specimen: CD4+ T cells sorted from blood. CDR3 residues: CASSRLQGASEKLFF. DNA for the CDR3: TGCGCCAGCAGCCGTCTGCAGGGGGCGTCTGAAAAACTGTTTTTT. The whole variable domain, filled in from reference TRBV5-1 and TRBJ1-4, reads KAGVTQTPRYLIKTRGQQVTLSCSPISGHRSVSWYQQTPGQGLQFLFEYFSETQRNKGNFPGRFSGRQFSNSRSEMNVSTLELGDSALYLCASSRLQGASEKLFFGSGTQLSVL.